This entry lists 28 T cell receptor beta chains sequenced from one sample in a study of T cell responses to AZD1222 COVID-19 vaccine. Produced via immunoSEQ multiplex PCR; TCRdb's table is partial and in-frame only. Of some 120,000 clones listed, 91% are singletons. This sample comprised peripheral blood, obtained on day 0 of AZD1222 vaccination. Source of these receptors: an adult in good health.

This sequence joins TRBV2 and TRBJ1-2, with 8 bases fitting TRBD1. Germline CDR1 is SNHLY and CDR2 is FYNNEI. This CDR3 is built from 16 residues. Losses at the gene ends were 6 bases for V and 2 bases for J; bases not matched to a gene: 11. CDR3 amino acids: CASRILDRAWNYGYTF. The DNA for the CDR3 is TGTGCCAGCAGGATCTTGGACAGGGCGTGGAACTATGGCTACACCTTC.

The J gene is TRBJ1-1, the V gene TRBV2, with D uncertain. V was trimmed by 6 bases and J by 7 bases, leaving 12 bases between them. This CDR3 comprises 12 residues. In germline, CDR1 is SNHLY, CDR2 FYNNEI. The DNA for the CDR3 is TGTGCCAGCAGCTCGGACGGGGATGAAGCTTTCTTT. Protein: CASSSDGDEAFF.

The chain is built from TRBV3-1 (or the pseudogene TRBV3-2) and TRBJ1-2, with a tentative D call TRBD1 (5 bases). Per the germline V gene, CDR1 is LGHDT and CDR2 is YNNKEL (reference sequence). The length of the CDR3 is 13 residues. With 1 base removed from V and 10 bases from J, the gap between germline ends came to 13 bases. CDR3 sequence reads: CASSQATGTDYTF. The CDR3 DNA follows: TGTGCCAGCAGCCAAGCCACAGGAACGGACTACACCTTC.

The genes are TRBV5-5 and TRBJ1-2; D is unresolved. Germline V CDR1 and CDR2: SGHKS, YYEKEE (reference sequence). The CDR3 has 13 residues. With 1 base removed from V and 5 bases from J, the gap between germline ends came to 9 bases. The CDR3 protein is CASSLLGAYGYTF. The CDR3 DNA sequence: TGTGCCAGCAGCTTGCTTGGCGCTTATGGCTACACCTTC. Drawing the rest from reference TRBV5-5 and TRBJ1-2, the complete variable domain is DAGVTQSPTHLIKTRGQQVTLRCSPISGHKSVSWYQQVLGQGPQFIFQYYEKEERGRGNFPDRFSARQFPNYSSELNVNALLLGDSALYLCASSLLGAYGYTFGSGTRLTVV.

This chain links TRBV5-4 with TRBJ2-1; possibly TRBD1 or TRBD2 for D (5 bases each). There are 13 residues in the CDR3. CDR1 is SGHNT and CDR2 is YYREEE in the germline V gene (reference sequence). V lost 3 bases and J lost 5, with 9 bases in between. CDR3 coding DNA: TGTGCCAGCAGCTCGGGGCCCAACAATGAGCAGTTCTTC. Translation: CASSSGPNNEQFF.

In DNA, the CDR3 is TGTGCCAGCACCCGGACAGGGGGCGAACGGTTTTTT. It encodes CASTRTGGERFF. The V and J genes are TRBV12-3 or TRBV12-4 and TRBJ2-2; 11 positions agree with TRBD1. This CDR3 is built from 12 residues. After removal of 7 bases from V and 16 bases from J, the junction contained 8 bases not matched to a gene.

The chain carries TRBV7-2 and TRBJ1-2; D is possibly TRBD1 (5 bases). Germline lookup yields CDR1 SGHTA and CDR2 FQGNSA. This CDR3 comprises 14 residues. Trimming removed 2 bases at V and 4 bases at J, with 11 bases between. DNA for the CDR3: TGTGCCAGCAGCTTATTCAGGGTCGGCTATGGCTACACCTTC. It codes for CASSLFRVGYGYTF.

The chain uses TRBV5-6 and TRBJ1-2; D possibly corresponds to TRBD1 (6 bases). This CDR3 region has 14 residues. Germline values: CDR1 SGHDT, CDR2 YYEEEE. V shed 0 bases and J shed 4 bases, with 10 bases lying between them. The CDR3 DNA follows: TGTGCCAGCAGCTTGGGACAGGTTATCTATGGCTACACCTTC. Translating gives CASSLGQVIYGYTF.

The chain combines TRBV4-2 with TRBJ2-2; D remains ambiguous. V lost 4 bases to trimming and J lost 8 bases, with 11 bases between them. Germline V gene lookup returns CDR1 LGHNA and CDR2 YNFKEQ. The length of the CDR3 is 13 residues. The CDR3 loop is CASSPEVGGELFF. The CDR3 DNA reads as TGTGCCAGCAGCCCCGAAGTGGGTGGGGAGCTGTTTTTT.

This clone has just a few counts. The chain employs TRBV7-2 and TRBJ2-1; TRBD1 agrees at 9 bases. The CDR3 sequence is 15 residues long. V was clipped by 4 bases and J by 6 bases; unmatched bases: 7. Per the germline V gene, CDR1 is SGHTA and CDR2 is FQGNSA. CDR3 nucleotides: TGTGCCAGCAGCTCCCGGGACAGGGATATCAATGAGCAGTTCTTC. Translated: CASSSRDRDINEQFF. Combining the CDR3 with reference TRBV7-2 and TRBJ2-1 gives the whole variable domain GAGVSQSPSNKVTEKGKDVELRCDPISGHTALYWYRQSLGQGLEFLIYFQGNSAPDKSGLPSDRFSAERTGGSVSTLTIQRTQQEDSAVYLCASSSRDRDINEQFFGPGTRLTVL.

The chain combines TRBV7-8 with TRBJ1-6; D call uncertain. The CDR3 is made up of 13 amino acids. CDR1 and CDR2 from the germline V gene are SGHVS and FQNEAQ. Trimming left V 5 bases short and J 7 bases short, with 9 bases between. The CDR3, as DNA: TGTGCCAGCAGCACGGTTGACAATTCACCCCTCCACTTT. It specifies CASSTVDNSPLHF.

CDR3: CASRNTYSPDTQYF. CDR3 DNA sequence: TGTGCCAGCAGGAACACCTACAGCCCTGATACGCAGTATTTT. The chain links TRBV6-6 to TRBJ2-3; D unclear. Trimming shortened V by 6 bases and J by 6 bases, and 16 bases separated the two germline ends. Germline V gives CDR1 MNHNY, CDR2 SVGAGI (reference sequence). This CDR3 contains 14 residues.

The rearrangement joins TRBV19 to TRBJ1-5; tentatively, D is TRBD1 (6 bases). V lost 5 bases and J 4 bases, leaving 15 bases between the germline ends. From germline, CDR1 is LNHDA and CDR2 SQIVND (reference sequence). The CDR3 loop spans 15 amino acids. CDR3 DNA sequence: TGTGCCAGTAGTCATGGGACAAGGGAAAATCAGCCCCAGCATTTT. It is translated as CASSHGTRENQPQHF. The whole variable domain, filled in from reference TRBV19 and TRBJ1-5, reads DGGITQSPKYLFRKEGQNVTLSCEQNLNHDAMYWYRQDPGQGLRLIYYSQIVNDFQKGDIAEGYSVSREKKESFPLTVTSAQKNPTAFYLCASSHGTRENQPQHFGDGTRLSIL.

The V call is TRBV27, the J call TRBJ1-5; the D is unclear. The V end lost 6 bases, the J end lost 0 bases, and 12 bases lay between the germline ends. The CDR3 is made up of 15 amino acids. Germline V gene lookup returns CDR1 MNHEY and CDR2 SMNVEV (reference sequence). CDR3 loop: CASRAGGGSNQPQHF. CDR3 bases: TGTGCCAGCAGGGCAGGCGGCGGTAGCAATCAGCCCCAGCATTTT.

The chain uses TRBV7-9 and TRBJ2-7; 7 nucleotides match TRBD1. The CDR3 loop spans 14 amino acids. The germline CDR1 and CDR2 sequences are SEHNR and FQNEAQ (reference sequence). The V segment lost 1 base and the J segment 6 bases; nucleotides outside the gene matches: 6. The CDR3 is CASSLGQGLSEQYF. The CDR3 DNA reads TGTGCCAGCAGCTTAGGACAGGGTCTCAGCGAGCAGTACTTC.

This clone was seen more than once but under ten times. This rearrangement joins TRBV5-4 to TRBJ2-7; 9 bases align to TRBD1. The CDR3 totals 15 residues. V was pared by 2 bases and J by 1 base, with 4 bases of the junction left unmatched. Per the germline V gene, CDR1 is SGHNT and CDR2 is YYREEE (reference sequence). The DNA for the CDR3 is TGTGCCAGCAGCTTCACCGGGACAGGGTCCTACGAGCAGTACTTC. It translates to CASSFTGTGSYEQYF.

The V and J genes are TRBV10-3 and TRBJ2-3, with TRBD2 matching 10 bases. V was clipped by 4 bases and J by 5 bases; unmatched bases: 6. The CDR3 runs 15 residues. CDR1 is ENHRY, CDR2 SYGVKD, per germline. CDR3 sequence reads: CAISVTSGALDTQYF. The CDR3, as DNA: TGTGCCATCAGTGTAACTAGCGGGGCACTAGATACGCAGTATTTT.

This chain uses TRBV2 with TRBJ1-2, with D uncertain. This CDR3 region has 13 residues. Germline V gene lookup returns CDR1 SNHLY and CDR2 FYNNEI. Trimming pared 4 bases from V and 6 bases from J, leaving 12 bases between. The CDR3 bases are TGTGCCAGCAGTGTCGGCACGGCTGATGGCTACACCTTC. As protein: CASSVGTADGYTF.

This chain links TRBV9 with TRBJ1-2, with TRBD1 matching over 12 bases. The junction had 8 bases not matched to a gene; V was cut back by 3 bases and J by 8 bases. Germline V gives CDR1 SGDLS, CDR2 YYNGEE. The CDR3 loop spans 15 amino acids. CDR3 sequence (DNA): TGTGCCAGCAGCGAGATGGGACAGGGGGCGGAGGGCTACACCTTC. Translated: CASSEMGQGAEGYTF.

This clone was counted a few times. The chain employs TRBV7-9 and TRBJ2-7; 10 bases are shared with TRBD1. V shed 4 bases and J 2 bases; nucleotides not matched to a gene: 2. There are 14 residues in the CDR3. The germline gives CDR1 SEHNR, CDR2 FQNEAQ (reference sequence). CDR3 nucleotide sequence: TGTGCCAGCAGCTCGGGGACAGGGGCCTACGAGCAGTACTTC. Translating gives CASSSGTGAYEQYF.

V and J are TRBV10-3 and TRBJ1-4; a possible D gene is TRBD1 (6 bases). V shed 5 bases and J shed 8 bases, with 15 bases lying between them. In germline, CDR1 is ENHRY, CDR2 SYGVKD. The CDR3 spans 14 residues. Here the CDR3 reads CAISPTGQGEKLFF. The DNA of the CDR3 is TGTGCCATCAGTCCAACAGGGCAGGGAGAAAAACTGTTTTTT.

The chain employs TRBV5-6 and TRBJ2-1; D gene unclear. Germline CDR1 reads SGHDT; CDR2 reads YYEEEE. Trimming stripped 4 bases from V and 4 bases from J, with 15 bases between. This CDR3 spans 15 amino acids. The CDR3 sequence: CASSPSGRFYNEQFF. As DNA, the CDR3 is TGTGCCAGCAGCCCGAGTGGCCGCTTTTACAATGAGCAGTTCTTC. The full variable domain, in which reference TRBV5-6 and TRBJ2-1 provide the parts outside the CDR3, is DAGVTQSPTHLIKTRGQQVTLRCSPKSGHDTVSWYQQALGQGPQFIFQYYEEEERQRGNFPDRFSGHQFPNYSSELNVNALLLGDSALYLCASSPSGRFYNEQFFGPGTRLTVL.

The chain recombines TRBV9 with TRBJ1-1, with D unclear. Trimming removed 6 bases at V and 5 bases at J, with 17 bases between. The germline CDR1 and CDR2 sequences are SGDLS and YYNGEE. The length of the CDR3 is 14 residues. The CDR3 loop is CASTFTPGGTEAFF. CDR3 nucleotides: TGTGCCAGCACCTTTACCCCAGGCGGGACTGAAGCTTTCTTT. The full variable domain, completed using reference TRBV9 and TRBJ1-1, is DSGVTQTPKHLITATGQRVTLRCSPRSGDLSVYWYQQSLDQGLQFLIQYYNGEERAKGNILERFSAQQFPDLHSELNLSSLELGDSALYFCASTFTPGGTEAFFGQGTRLTVV.

This chain joins TRBV27 and TRBJ2-1; TRBD2 agrees at 14 bases. This CDR3 comprises 16 residues. V dropped 6 bases and J dropped 10; count of bases not matched to a gene: 11. CDR1 is MNHEY, CDR2 SMNVEV, per germline (reference sequence). CDR3 sequence: CASRRRTSGRLGEQFF. The CDR3 DNA follows: TGTGCCAGCAGGCGACGGACTAGCGGGAGGTTAGGGGAGCAGTTCTTC.

This chain uses TRBV4-2 with TRBJ2-1; 13 nucleotides match TRBD2. Trimming removed 3 bases from V and 15 bases from J; junction bases left unmatched: 8. The CDR3 consists of 14 residues. Per germline, CDR1 LGHNA and CDR2 YNFKEQ. The CDR3 here is CASSHGLAGDGPFF. Written as DNA, the CDR3 is TGTGCCAGCAGCCACGGACTAGCGGGAGATGGGCCGTTCTTC.

This clone was found once. This rearrangement joins TRBV9 to TRBJ2-1; D is undetermined. This CDR3 spans 15 amino acids. Trimming pared 0 bases from V and 3 bases from J, leaving 10 bases between. CDR1 and CDR2 from the germline V gene are SGDLS and YYNGEE. The CDR3 nucleotides read TGTGCCAGCAGCGTAGGCAGTGATTTCTACAATGAGCAGTTCTTC. It is translated as CASSVGSDFYNEQFF.

The chain employs TRBV27 and TRBJ1-4; 7 nucleotides align to TRBD1. V shed 6 bases and J 6 bases; nucleotides not matched to a gene: 7. This CDR3 has 14 amino acids. Per germline, CDR1 MNHEY and CDR2 SMNVEV (reference sequence). CDR3 loop: CASSADRYDEKLFF. The CDR3 DNA sequence: TGTGCCAGCAGCGCGGACAGGTACGATGAAAAACTGTTTTTT.

The chain recombines TRBV5-1 with TRBJ1-6; TRBD1 agrees at 7 bases. Germline assignment: CDR1 SGHRS and CDR2 YFSETQ. Germline trimming cut 4 bases from V and 6 bases from J; bases unmatched to any gene: 10. The CDR3 is 16 residues long. The CDR3 is CASSPSGGSSNSPLHF. The CDR3 nucleotides read TGCGCCAGCAGCCCATCAGGGGGTAGTAGTAATTCACCCCTCCACTTT.